This entry describes one T cell receptor (beta chain). The CDR3 sequence is 15 residues long. Trimming cost V 6 bases and J 5 bases; bases outside gene matches: 8. These data are taken from a study of prognosis after radiotherapy for stage I lung cancer. Two rounds of multiplex PCR amplified TCR beta CDR3 from genomic DNA. Primers targeting each individual TRBV and TRBJ gene were applied in first-round PCR. TCRdb reprocessed the multiplex PCR reads with MiXCR, giving one entry per CDR3 protein. Counted here are about 32,000 distinct CDR3 sequences, approximately 46% occurring once; the ten biggest clones make up just over 15%.

This receptor was obtained from a donor of 50 years or more with non-small cell lung cancer. Sequencing was performed on PBMCs, taken before or after stereotactic body radiation therapy (not recorded which). This chain uses TRBV12-3 or TRBV12-4 with TRBJ1-2; 11 bases fit TRBD1. CDR3 DNA sequence: TGTGCCAGCAGCCGGACAGGGGGCGAATGGTATGGCTACACCTTC. Protein: CASSRTGGEWYGYTF.